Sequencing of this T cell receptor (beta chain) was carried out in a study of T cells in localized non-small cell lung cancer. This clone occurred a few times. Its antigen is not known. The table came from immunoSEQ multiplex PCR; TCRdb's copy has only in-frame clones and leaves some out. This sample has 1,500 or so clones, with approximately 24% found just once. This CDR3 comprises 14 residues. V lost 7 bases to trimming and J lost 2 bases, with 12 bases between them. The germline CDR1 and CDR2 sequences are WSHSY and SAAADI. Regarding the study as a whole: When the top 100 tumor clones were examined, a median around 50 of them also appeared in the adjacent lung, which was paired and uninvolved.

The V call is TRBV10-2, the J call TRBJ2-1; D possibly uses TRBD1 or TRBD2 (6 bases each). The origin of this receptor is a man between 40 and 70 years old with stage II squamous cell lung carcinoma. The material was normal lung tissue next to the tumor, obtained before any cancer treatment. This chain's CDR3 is CASKDRGAYNEQFF. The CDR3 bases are TGCGCCAGCAAGGATAGGGGGGCCTACAATGAGCAGTTCTTC.